This T cell receptor beta chain came from a study of blood T cell repertoires in COVID-19. Background on the study: There were acute and convalescent COVID-19 samples, and they came from the United States, Italy and Spain.

Original processing methods: Reference gene primer amplification in the assay estimated nucleated cell counts. Here immunoSEQ multiplex PCR was the method, and the copy in TCRdb shows in-frame clones only, minus some. The V and J calls and clone size are taken from that table; D and trimming were inferred from the DNA. The sample contains some 110,000 clones, 85% to 90% of which appear only once. In germline, CDR1 is MDHEN, CDR2 SYDVKM. CDR3 size: 16 residues. The V end was cut by 5 bases, the J end by 5 bases, with 16 bases between. The chain is built from TRBV28 and TRBJ2-6, with D perhaps TRBD2 (5 bases). Sequencing was done on a sample of peripheral blood. The clonotype comes from a man aged 50 to 59 with acute or convalescent COVID-19. The CDR3 DNA follows: TGTGCCAGCAGTCCCCCCGGGGAAGGCTGGGCCAACGTCCTGACTTTC. Translation gives CASSPPGEGWANVLTF.